This T cell receptor beta chain was profiled in a study of blood T cell repertoires in COVID-19. Study-level background: COVID-19 samples collected from the United States, Italy and Spain covered acute and convalescent phases.

Data came from immunoSEQ multiplex PCR; TCRdb stores just in-frame clones and leaves some out. The sample records tens of thousands of clones, roughly 79% being singletons. V lost 0 bases and J 10 bases, leaving 19 bases between the germline ends. This CDR3 comprises 15 residues. Germline V gene data show CDR1 as SGHRS and CDR2 as YFSETQ. The sample consisted of peripheral blood. This TCR was recovered from a human donor in a cohort sampled during active COVID-19. The rearrangement links TRBV5-1 to TRBJ1-1, with a possible D match to TRBD1 (5 bases). CDR3: CASSLVGGTTGGAFF. The CDR3 DNA is TGCGCCAGCAGCTTGGTGGGGGGTACCACCGGAGGAGCTTTCTTT.